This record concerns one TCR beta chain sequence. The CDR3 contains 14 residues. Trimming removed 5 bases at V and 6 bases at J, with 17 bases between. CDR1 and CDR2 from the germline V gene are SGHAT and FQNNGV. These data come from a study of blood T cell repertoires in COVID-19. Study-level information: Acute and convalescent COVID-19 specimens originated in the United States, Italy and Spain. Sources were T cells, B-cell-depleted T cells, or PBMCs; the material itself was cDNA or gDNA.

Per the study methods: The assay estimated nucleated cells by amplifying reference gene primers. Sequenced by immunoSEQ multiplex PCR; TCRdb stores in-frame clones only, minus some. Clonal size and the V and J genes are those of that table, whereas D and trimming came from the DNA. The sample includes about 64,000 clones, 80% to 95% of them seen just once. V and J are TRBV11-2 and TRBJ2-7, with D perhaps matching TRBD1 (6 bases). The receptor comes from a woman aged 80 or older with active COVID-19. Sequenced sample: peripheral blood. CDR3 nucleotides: TGTGCCAGCAGCCCCACAGGGTGGGTAGGCGAGCAGTACGTC. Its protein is CASSPTGWVGEQYV.